This T cell receptor beta chain appears in the sequencing data of a study of vaccination effects on CD4 cells after COVID-19. It was after around 10 days of culture that CD4+ T cells were isolated. V lost 3 bases to trimming and J lost 0 bases, with 1 base between them. This CDR3 has 11 residues. Germline values: CDR1 SGHRS, CDR2 YFSETQ. The repertoire was sequenced with immunoSEQ multiplex PCR; TCRdb's copy has only in-frame clones and lacks some. Here the sample spans tens of thousands of clones, approximately 75% being singletons. This clone was seen only a few times. The antigen is unknown. J is TRBJ2-7 and V is TRBV5-1; D is unclear. The sample in question was CD4+ T cells from PBMCs cultured without peptide, obtained before COVID-19 vaccination. This TCR came from a human donor who received a COVID-19 vaccine. In DNA, the CDR3 is TGCGCCAGCAGCTCCTCCTACGAGCAGTACTTC. Encoded protein: CASSSSYEQYF.